A selection of T cell receptor beta chains follows, all from one sample in a study of blood T cells in healthy people across ages. One entry per CDR3 protein, called by TCRdb with MiXCR from the 5' RACE reads. This sample yields about 1,400,000 distinct CDR3 sequences, of which approximately 59% are seen a single time; more than 6% belongs to the top ten. The sequencing input was blood. Every receptor here comes from a man between 18 and 29 years old in good health. The conserved cysteine and the conserved F or W are not part of the CDR3 here. Each record gives: J gene, V gene, CDR3 protein.

J: TRBJ1-2; V: TRBV7-2; CDR3: ASSPAGWYGYT
J: TRBJ1-1; V: TRBV25-1; CDR3: ASTLSGGANTEAF
J: TRBJ2-7; V: TRBV12-3/TRBV12-4; CDR3: ASSFGTPSTYEQY
J: NA; V: TRBV4-1; CDR3: ASSPPLRGYEQY
J: TRBJ2-5; V: TRBV6-5; CDR3: ASSTLGEETQY
J: TRBJ2-7; V: TRBV2; CDR3: ASELAQSYEQY
J: TRBJ1-2; V: TRBV4-3; CDR3: ASSQDTGGGYT
J: TRBJ2-6; V: TRBV25-1; CDR3: ASSGRVSGANVLT
J: TRBJ2-7; V: TRBV4-1; CDR3: ASSHDRDYYNEQY
J: TRBJ2-7; V: TRBV7-2; CDR3: ASSLGGQPTYEQY
J: TRBJ1-5; V: TRBV4-1; CDR3: ASSRGTGTNQPQH
J: TRBJ1-1; V: TRBV7-9; CDR3: ASSPTGNTEAF
J: TRBJ2-7; V: TRBV25-1; CDR3: ASSEGQPYGQY
J: TRBJ2-1; V: TRBV5-1; CDR3: ASSLTESHEQF
J: TRBJ2-1; V: TRBV29-1; CDR3: SVVLSGGQGYYNEQF
J: TRBJ1-5; V: TRBV5-5; CDR3: ASSAGTQLVQPQH
J: TRBJ2-5; V: TRBV24-1; CDR3: ATSRSGTAQETQY
J: TRBJ1-2; V: TRBV4-2; CDR3: ASSQGTGSYGYT
J: TRBJ2-7; V: TRBV20-1; CDR3: SARDRRVLLEQY
J: TRBJ1-5; V: TRBV4-1; CDR3: ASSQDIARDQPQH
J: TRBJ2-6; V: TRBV4-1; CDR3: ASSPPASGYSGANVLT
J: TRBJ2-3; V: TRBV29-1; CDR3: SVEENLAGDITDTQY
J: TRBJ1-4; V: TRBV12-3/TRBV12-4; CDR3: ASRNEIPRGQGGTTNEKLF
J: TRBJ2-5; V: TRBV6-6; CDR3: ASSIRTQETQY
J: NA; V: TRBV7-9; CDR3: ASSLPTGATLETQF
J: TRBJ1-4; V: TRBV7-2; CDR3: ASGLIEPNEKLF
J: TRBJ2-7; V: TRBV3-1; CDR3: ASSPGLAGAYEQY
J: NA; V: TRBV3-1; CDR3: ASSQLSGGEQY
J: TRBJ1-2; V: TRBV25-1; CDR3: ASGGQGYGYT
J: TRBJ2-5; V: TRBV4-3; CDR3: ASSRGIMETQY
J: TRBJ2-7; V: TRBV6-1; CDR3: ASRPSGTRLSYEQY
J: TRBJ2-3; V: TRBV12-3/TRBV12-4; CDR3: ASSLRTLTDTQY
J: TRBJ2-1; V: TRBV29-1; CDR3: SVQTGNEQF
J: TRBJ1-1; V: TRBV25-1; CDR3: ASGEKDWGTEAF
J: TRBJ1-2; V: TRBV12-3/TRBV12-4; CDR3: ASSGPRRDGYT
J: NA; V: TRBV28; CDR3: ASSGTGVTRGTETQY
J: TRBJ1-1; V: TRBV14; CDR3: ASSQEGTSTEAF
J: NA; V: TRBV7-2; CDR3: ASSPWTGGWYEQY
J: TRBJ2-7; V: TRBV10-3; CDR3: AISSDGGGLYEQY
J: TRBJ2-3; V: TRBV7-2; CDR3: ASSGLRDGGTDTQY
J: TRBJ2-6; V: TRBV3-1; CDR3: ASSGVIGGQGSGANVLT
J: TRBJ2-7; V: TRBV7-8; CDR3: ASSFLAGVVYEQY
J: TRBJ2-7; V: TRBV10-3; CDR3: ASAPGTVYEQY
J: TRBJ2-2; V: TRBV7-9; CDR3: ASSLQGAVTGELF
J: TRBJ2-2; V: TRBV29-1; CDR3: SARRGRLTGELF
J: TRBJ1-1; V: TRBV29-1; CDR3: SVGHGYTEAF
J: TRBJ2-3; V: TRBV6-4; CDR3: ASSDVGEGGTQY
J: NA; V: TRBV29-1; CDR3: SVVGETYEQY
J: TRBJ2-1; V: TRBV29-1; CDR3: SVGGGGSANEQF
J: TRBJ2-1; V: TRBV7-2; CDR3: ASSWGEGSNNEQF
J: TRBJ2-5; V: TRBV5-1; CDR3: ASSLGWSGGLYLQTQY
J: TRBJ2-4; V: TRBV11-2; CDR3: ASSLDAGLIIQY
J: TRBJ1-1; V: TRBV4-2; CDR3: ASSPLIRAVSGNTEAF
J: TRBJ2-5; V: TRBV2; CDR3: ASSDRRETQY
J: TRBJ2-1; V: TRBV6-2/TRBV6-3; CDR3: ASSRGYEQF
J: TRBJ1-2; V: TRBV6-2/TRBV6-3; CDR3: ASSLYRQGSDYGYT
J: TRBJ2-5; V: TRBV7-9; CDR3: ASSFSGRWETQY
J: TRBJ1-5; V: TRBV9; CDR3: ASSVEGVHQPQH